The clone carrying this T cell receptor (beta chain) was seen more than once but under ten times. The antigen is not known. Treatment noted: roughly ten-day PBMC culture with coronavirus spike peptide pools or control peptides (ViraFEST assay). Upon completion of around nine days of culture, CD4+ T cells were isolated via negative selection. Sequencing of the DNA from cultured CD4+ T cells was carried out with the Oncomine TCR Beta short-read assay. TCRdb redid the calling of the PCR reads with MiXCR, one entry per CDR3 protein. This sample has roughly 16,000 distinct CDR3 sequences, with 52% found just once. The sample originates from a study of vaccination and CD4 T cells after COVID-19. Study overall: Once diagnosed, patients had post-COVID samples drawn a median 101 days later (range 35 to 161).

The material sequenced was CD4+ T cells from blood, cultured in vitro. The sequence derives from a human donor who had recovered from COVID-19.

The CDR3 here is CASYYRLSDEQFF. Written as DNA, the CDR3 is TGTGCCAGTTATTACCGGCTTTCCGATGAGCAGTTCTTC. The chain uses TRBV6-1 and TRBJ2-1; D is unresolved. CDR3 length: 13 amino acids. Trimming left V 9 bases short and J 8 bases short, with 17 bases between. The germline V gene has CDR1 MNHNS and CDR2 SASEGT.